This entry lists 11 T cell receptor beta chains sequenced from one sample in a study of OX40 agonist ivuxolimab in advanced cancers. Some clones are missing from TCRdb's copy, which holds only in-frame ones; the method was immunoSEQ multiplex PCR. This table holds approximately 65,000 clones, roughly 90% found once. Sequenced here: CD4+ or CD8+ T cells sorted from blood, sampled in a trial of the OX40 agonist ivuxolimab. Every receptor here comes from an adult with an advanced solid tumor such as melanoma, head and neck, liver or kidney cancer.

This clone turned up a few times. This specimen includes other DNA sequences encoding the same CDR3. The CDR3 protein is CASSEANTEAFF. CDR3 coding DNA: TGCGCCAGCAGTGAAGCGAACACTGAAGCTTTCTTT. The chain carries TRBV10-2 and TRBJ1-1; D gene uncertain. Germline values: CDR1 WSHSY, CDR2 SAAADI. This CDR3 is 12 amino acids long. Trimming cost V 3 bases and J 1 base, with 3 bases left between them.

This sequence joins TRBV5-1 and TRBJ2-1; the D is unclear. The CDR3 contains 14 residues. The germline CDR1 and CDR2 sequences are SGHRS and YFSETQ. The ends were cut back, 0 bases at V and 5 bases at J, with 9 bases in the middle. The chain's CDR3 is CASSLVAENNEQFF. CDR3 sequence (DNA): TGCGCCAGCAGCTTGGTAGCCGAAAACAATGAGCAGTTCTTC.

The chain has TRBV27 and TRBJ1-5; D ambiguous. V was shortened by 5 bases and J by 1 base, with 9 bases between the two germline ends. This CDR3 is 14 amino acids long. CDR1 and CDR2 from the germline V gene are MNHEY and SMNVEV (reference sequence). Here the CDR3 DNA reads TGTGCCAGCAGTGGCGGGAGAAGCAATCAGCCCCAGCATTTT. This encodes CASSGGRSNQPQHF.

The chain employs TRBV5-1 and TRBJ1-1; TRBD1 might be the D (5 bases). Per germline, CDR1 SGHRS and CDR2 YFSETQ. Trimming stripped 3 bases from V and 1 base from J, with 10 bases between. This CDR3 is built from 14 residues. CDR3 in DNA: TGCGCCAGCAGCTCCGGGACGGGGAACACTGAAGCTTTCTTT. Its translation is CASSSGTGNTEAFF. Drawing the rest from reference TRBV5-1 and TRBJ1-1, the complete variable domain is KAGVTQTPRYLIKTRGQQVTLSCSPISGHRSVSWYQQTPGQGLQFLFEYFSETQRNKGNFPGRFSGRQFSNSRSEMNVSTLELGDSALYLCASSSGTGNTEAFFGQGTRLTVV.

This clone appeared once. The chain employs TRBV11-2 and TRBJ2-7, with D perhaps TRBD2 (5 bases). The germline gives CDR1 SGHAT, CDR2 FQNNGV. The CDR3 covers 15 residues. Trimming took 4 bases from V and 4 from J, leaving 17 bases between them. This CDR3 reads CASSSNPGVPYEQYF. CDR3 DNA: TGTGCCAGCAGCTCAAACCCCGGGGTCCCTTACGAGCAGTACTTC.

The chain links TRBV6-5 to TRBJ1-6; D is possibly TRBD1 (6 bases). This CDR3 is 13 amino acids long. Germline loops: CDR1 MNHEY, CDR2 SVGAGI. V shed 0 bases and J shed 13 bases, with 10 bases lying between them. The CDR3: CASSYSRGSPLHF. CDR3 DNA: TGTGCCAGCAGTTACTCGAGGGGGTCCCCCCTCCACTTT.

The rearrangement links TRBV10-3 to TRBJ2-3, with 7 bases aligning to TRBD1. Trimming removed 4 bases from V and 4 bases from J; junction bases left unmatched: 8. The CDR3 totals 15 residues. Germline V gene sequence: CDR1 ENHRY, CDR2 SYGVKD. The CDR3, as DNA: TGTGCCATCAGTGTAACAGGGGCATCTCCAGATACGCAGTATTTT. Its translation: CAISVTGASPDTQYF.

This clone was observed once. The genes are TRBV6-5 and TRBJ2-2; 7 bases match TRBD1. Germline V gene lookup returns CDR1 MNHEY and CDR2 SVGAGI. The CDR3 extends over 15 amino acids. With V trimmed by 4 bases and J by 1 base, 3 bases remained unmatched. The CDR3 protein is CASSFRTGNTGELFF. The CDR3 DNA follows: TGTGCCAGCAGTTTCCGGACAGGGAACACCGGGGAGCTGTTTTTT.

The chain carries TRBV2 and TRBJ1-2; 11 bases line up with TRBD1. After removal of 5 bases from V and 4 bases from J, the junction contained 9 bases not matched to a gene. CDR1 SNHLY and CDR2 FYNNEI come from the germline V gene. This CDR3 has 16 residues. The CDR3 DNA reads TGTGCCAGCAGTACCGATCCGGGACAGGGGGGCTATGGCTACACCTTC. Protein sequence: CASSTDPGQGGYGYTF.

CDR3 amino acids: CSEGSADTQYF. The DNA for the CDR3 is TGCAGTGAAGGTAGCGCAGATACGCAGTATTTT. This rearrangement joins TRBV20-1 to TRBJ2-3; D might be TRBD2 (5 bases). The germline CDR1 and CDR2 sequences are DFQATT and SNEGSKA (reference sequence). There are 11 residues in the CDR3. V was clipped by 7 bases and J by 4 bases, with 9 bases between them.

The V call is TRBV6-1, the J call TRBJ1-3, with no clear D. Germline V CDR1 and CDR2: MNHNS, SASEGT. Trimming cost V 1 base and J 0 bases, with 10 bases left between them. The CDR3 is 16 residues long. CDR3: CASSEVGRLSGNTIYF. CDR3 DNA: TGTGCCAGCAGTGAAGTGGGCAGGCTCTCTGGAAACACCATATATTTT.